The rows below give T cell receptor beta chains drawn from one sample of a study of T cells in Graves' hyperthyroidism and ophthalmopathy. MiXCR, applied by TCRdb to the multiplex PCR reads, yields one record per CDR3 protein. The table has 600,000 or so distinct CDR3 sequences, 13% to 15% seen once. The specimen sequenced was blood. These receptors came from a woman aged 18-35 years with Graves' ophthalmopathy. The CDR3 runs from the conserved cysteine through the conserved F or W. The order of the fields is V gene, J gene, clone size, D gene, CDR3 protein, CDR3 DNA. The D gene is left open where the match is weak. Size values are once, few and many counts, or a class for expanded clones, and some rows have none.

TRBV6-4	TRBJ1-2	NA	TRBD1	CASSDSGQGHYGYTF	TGTGCCAGCAGTGACTCGGGACAGGGGCACTATGGCTACACCTTC
TRBV7-9	TRBJ2-7	many	NA	CASSLVSGYYEQYF	TGTGCCAGCAGCTTAGTGTCAGGTTACTACGAGCAGTACTTC
TRBV4-2	TRBJ1-5	many	NA	CASSQVPPTPYQPQHF	TGTGCCAGCAGCCAAGTACCTCCAACCCCTTATCAGCCCCAGCATTTT
TRBV29-1	TRBJ1-1	many	NA	CSVDVQLNTEAFF	TGCAGCGTTGACGTACAGTTGAACACTGAAGCTTTCTTT
TRBV6-1	TRBJ1-6	NA	TRBD1	CASSERGTGFLKNSPLHF	TGTGCCAGCAGCGAAAGGGGGACAGGGTTTCTTAAGAATTCACCCCTCCACTTT
TRBV4-3	TRBJ1-3	many	NA	CASSQELRSGNTIYF	TGCGCCAGCAGCCAAGAATTGCGCTCTGGAAACACCATATATTTT
TRBV5-8	TRBJ2-5	many	NA	CASSPLGQEGETQYF	TGTGCCAGCAGCCCTCTCGGGCAGGAAGGAGAGACCCAGTACTTC
TRBV2	TRBJ2-1	many	NA	CASRGAGSYNEQFF	TGTGCCAGCCGGGGGGCAGGCTCCTACAATGAGCAGTTCTTC
TRBV7-9	TRBJ1-1	many	NA	CASSRPTENTEAFF	TGTGCCAGCAGCCGCCCGACAGAGAACACTGAAGCTTTCTTT
TRBV6-1	TRBJ2-7	many	NA	CASSEWFSSYEQYF	TGTGCCAGCAGTGAATGGTTTAGCTCCTACGAGCAGTACTTC
TRBV27	TRBJ2-7	NA	NA	CASRPRGITTYELYF	TGTGCCAGCAGACCTCGAGGGATAACCACCTACGAGCTGTACTTC
TRBV28	TRBJ1-2	many	NA	CASSLGTGRVGYTF	TGTGCCAGCAGTTTAGGTACAGGGAGGGTTGGCTACACCTTC
TRBV5-8	TRBJ1-6	NA	NA	CASRRGAGNSPLHF	TGTGCCAGCAGACGAGGGGCTGGGAATTCACCCCTCCACTTT
TRBV28	TRBJ2-1	many	TRBD2	CASSAASLAGSSSYNEQFF	TGTGCCAGCAGTGCCGCTTCGCTAGCGGGAAGCAGCTCCTACAATGAGCAGTTCTTC
TRBV18	TRBJ2-7	NA	TRBD1	CASSPPTGQGAYEQYF	TGTGCCAGCTCACCACCTACGGGACAGGGGGCCTACGAGCAGTACTTC
TRBV3-1	TRBJ2-7	many	NA	CASSHATDSYEQYF	TGTGCCAGCAGCCATGCGACAGATTCCTACGAGCAGTACTTC
TRBV27	TRBJ2-3	many	NA	CASSPRPGALQKDTQYF	TGTGCCAGCAGTCCTCGTCCCGGGGCGCTACAGAAAGATACGCAGTATTTT
TRBV19	TRBJ2-2	NA	NA	CASSRSQGFTGELFF	TGTGCCAGTAGTAGGTCGCAGGGGTTCACCGGGGAGCTGTTTTTT
TRBV18	TRBJ1-5	many	NA	CASSPSYSNQPQHF	TGTGCCAGCTCGCCGAGTTATAGCAATCAGCCCCAGCATTTT
TRBV7-3	TRBJ2-5	many	NA	CASSSQGGGQETQYF	TGTGCCAGCAGCTCACAGGGAGGAGGCCAAGAGACCCAGTACTTC
TRBV20-1	TRBJ2-1	NA	TRBD2	CSAPGASGYNEQFF	TGCAGTGCTCCCGGGGCTAGCGGATACAATGAGCAGTTCTTC
TRBV30	TRBJ2-3	NA	TRBD2	CAWSPWLLRSGTTDTQYF	TGTGCCTGGAGTCCTTGGTTGCTTCGAAGCGGGACCACAGATACGCAGTATTTT
TRBV4-1	TRBJ2-5	NA	TRBD2	CASSHQTSEETQYF	TGCGCCAGCAGCCACCAGACTAGCGAGGAGACCCAGTACTTC
TRBV28	TRBJ1-5	many	NA	CASRLQGWGQPQHF	TGTGCCAGCAGGCTACAGGGATGGGGTCAGCCCCAGCATTTT
TRBV5-1	TRBJ2-2	NA	TRBD1	CASSLDGQGANTGELFF	TGCGCCAGCAGTTTGGATGGACAGGGGGCGAACACCGGGGAGCTGTTTTTT
TRBV29-1	TRBJ1-2	NA	NA	CSVEDEEHLGSGYTF	TGCAGCGTTGAAGATGAGGAGCACCTGGGGAGCGGCTACACCTTC
TRBV4-3	TRBJ2-1	NA	NA	CASSQAAGREQFF	TGCGCCAGCAGCCAAGCCGCAGGGCGGGAGCAGTTCTTC
TRBV20-1	TRBJ2-1	many	TRBD2	CSARDSSGIYNEQFF	TGCAGTGCTAGAGACTCTAGCGGGATCTACAATGAGCAGTTCTTC
TRBV11-3	TRBJ2-7	NA	NA	CASSHLGITYEQYF	TGTGCCAGCAGCCACTTGGGGATAACCTACGAGCAGTACTTC
TRBV4-2	TRBJ2-7	few	TRBD2	CASSLRLAGAEQYF	TGTGCCAGCAGCCTAAGACTAGCCGGGGCCGAGCAGTACTTC
TRBV19	TRBJ1-1	few	NA	CASSRIGGTEAFF	TGTGCCAGTAGTAGGATAGGAGGAACTGAAGCTTTCTTT
TRBV18	TRBJ2-1	NA	TRBD2	CASSTPGTSGFGNEQFF	TGTGCCAGCTCAACTCCCGGGACTAGCGGTTTCGGAAATGAGCAGTTCTTC
TRBV20-1	TRBJ2-1	many	NA	CSAILVLFHNEQFF	TGCAGTGCCATCTTAGTCTTATTCCACAATGAGCAGTTCTTC
TRBV5-4	TRBJ2-2	NA	NA	CASSLGRSDTGELFF	TGTGCCAGCAGCTTGGGGCGGAGCGACACCGGGGAGCTGTTTTTT
TRBV10-3	TRBJ2-3	few	NA	CAISAGKSSTDTQYF	TGTGCCATCAGTGCAGGTAAAAGCAGCACAGATACGCAGTATTTT
TRBV7-3	TRBJ2-5	many	NA	CASSLLGGAGETQYF	TGTGCCAGCAGCTTGCTTGGGGGCGCGGGGGAGACCCAGTACTTC